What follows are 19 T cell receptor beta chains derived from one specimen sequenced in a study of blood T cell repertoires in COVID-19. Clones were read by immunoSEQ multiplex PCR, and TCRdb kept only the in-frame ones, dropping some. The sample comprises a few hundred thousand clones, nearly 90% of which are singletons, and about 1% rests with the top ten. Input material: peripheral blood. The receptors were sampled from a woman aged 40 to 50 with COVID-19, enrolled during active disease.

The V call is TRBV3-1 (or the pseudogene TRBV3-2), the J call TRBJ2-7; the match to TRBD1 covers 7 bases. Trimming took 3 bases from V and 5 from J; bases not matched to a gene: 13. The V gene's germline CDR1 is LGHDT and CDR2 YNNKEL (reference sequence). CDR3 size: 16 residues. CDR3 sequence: CASSQRDKGAMHEQYF. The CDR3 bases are TGTGCCAGCAGCCAGAGAGACAAGGGGGCAATGCACGAGCAGTACTTC.

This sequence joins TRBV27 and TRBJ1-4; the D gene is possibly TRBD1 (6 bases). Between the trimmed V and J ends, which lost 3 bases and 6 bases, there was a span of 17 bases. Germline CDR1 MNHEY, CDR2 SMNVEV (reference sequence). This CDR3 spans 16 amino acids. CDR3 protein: CASSLVVGAGYEKLFF. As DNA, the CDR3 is TGTGCCAGCAGTTTGGTTGTGGGGGCAGGGTATGAAAAACTGTTTTTT.

This chain's CDR3 is CASSVGGTGHGYTF. DNA for the CDR3: TGTGCCAGCAGCGTAGGAGGGACAGGGCATGGCTACACCTTC. The V and J genes are TRBV9 and TRBJ1-2, with TRBD1 matching 9 bases. The trim removed 0 bases at V and 6 bases at J, leaving 3 bases unmatched. Germline CDR1 SGDLS, CDR2 YYNGEE. The CDR3 has 14 residues. Using reference TRBV9 and TRBJ1-2 for the parts outside the CDR3, the full variable domain is DSGVTQTPKHLITATGQRVTLRCSPRSGDLSVYWYQQSLDQGLQFLIQYYNGEERAKGNILERFSAQQFPDLHSELNLSSLELGDSALYFCASSVGGTGHGYTFGSGTRLTVV.

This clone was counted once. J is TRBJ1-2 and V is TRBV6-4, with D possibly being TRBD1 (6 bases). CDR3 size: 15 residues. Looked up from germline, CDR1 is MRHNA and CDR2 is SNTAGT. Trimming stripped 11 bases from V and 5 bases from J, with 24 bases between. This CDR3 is CAPLRGWGGLYGYTF. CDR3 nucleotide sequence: TGTGCCCCCCTCCGGGGGTGGGGGGGGCTTTATGGCTACACCTTC.

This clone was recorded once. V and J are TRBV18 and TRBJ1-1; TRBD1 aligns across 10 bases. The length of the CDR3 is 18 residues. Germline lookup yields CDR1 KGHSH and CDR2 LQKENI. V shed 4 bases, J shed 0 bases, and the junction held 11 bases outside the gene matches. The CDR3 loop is CASSRQPGQGSLNTEAFF. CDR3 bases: TGTGCCAGCTCACGCCAACCGGGACAGGGGTCGTTGAACACTGAAGCTTTCTTT.

The CDR3 protein is CATSRASGEQFF. CDR3 nucleotide sequence: TGTGCCACCAGCAGGGCTAGCGGGGAGCAGTTCTTC. The gene calls are TRBV15 and TRBJ2-1, with 8 bases identical to TRBD2. The CDR3 is 12 residues long. Germline V gene data show CDR1 as LNHNV and CDR2 as YYDKDF (reference sequence). With V trimmed by 3 bases and J by 10 bases, 2 bases remained unmatched. The variable domain in full, completed from reference TRBV15 and TRBJ2-1, reads DAMVIQNPRYQVTQFGKPVTLSCSQTLNHNVMYWYQQKSSQAPKLLFHYYDKDFNNEADTPDNFQSRRPNTSFCFLDIRSPGLGDTAMYLCATSRASGEQFFGPGTRLTVL.

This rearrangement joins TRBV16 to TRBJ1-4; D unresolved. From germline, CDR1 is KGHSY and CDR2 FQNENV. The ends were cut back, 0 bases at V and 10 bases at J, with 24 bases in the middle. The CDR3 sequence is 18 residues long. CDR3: CASSQSKSARLHFGKLFF. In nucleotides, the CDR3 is TGTGCCAGCAGCCAATCGAAATCAGCTAGACTACATTTCGGAAAACTGTTTTTT. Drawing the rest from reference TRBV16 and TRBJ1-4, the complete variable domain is GEEVAQTPKHLVRGEGQKAKLYCAPIKGHSYVFWYQQVLKNEFKFLISFQNENVFDETGMPKERFSAKCLPNSPCSLEIQATKLEDSAVYFCASSQSKSARLHFGKLFFGSGTQLSVL.

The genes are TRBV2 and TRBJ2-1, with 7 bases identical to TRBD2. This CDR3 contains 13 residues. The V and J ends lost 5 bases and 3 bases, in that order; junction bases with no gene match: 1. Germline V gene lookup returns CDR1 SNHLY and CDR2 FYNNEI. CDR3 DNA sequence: TGTGCCAGCAGTCTAGCGGTCTACAATGAGCAGTTCTTC. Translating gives CASSLAVYNEQFF.

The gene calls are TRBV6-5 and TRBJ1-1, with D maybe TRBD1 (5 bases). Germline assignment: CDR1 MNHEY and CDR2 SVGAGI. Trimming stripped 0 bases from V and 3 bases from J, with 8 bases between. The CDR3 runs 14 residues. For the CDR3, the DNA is TGTGCCAGCAGTTACTCGGAAGGGGACACTGAAGCTTTCTTT. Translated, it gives CASSYSEGDTEAFF.

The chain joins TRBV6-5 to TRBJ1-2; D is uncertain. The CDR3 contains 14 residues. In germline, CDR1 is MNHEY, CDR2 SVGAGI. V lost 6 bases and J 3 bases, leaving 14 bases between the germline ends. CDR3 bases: TGTGCCAGCAGCCCCCGGCGGCTGTACTATGGCTACACCTTC. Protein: CASSPRRLYYGYTF.

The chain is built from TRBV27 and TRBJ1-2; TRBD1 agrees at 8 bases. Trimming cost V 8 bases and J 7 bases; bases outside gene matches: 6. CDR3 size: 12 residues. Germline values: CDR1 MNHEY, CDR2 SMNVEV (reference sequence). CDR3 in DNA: TGTGCCAGCCTAAGGACAGGGTTTGGCTACACCTTC. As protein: CASLRTGFGYTF.

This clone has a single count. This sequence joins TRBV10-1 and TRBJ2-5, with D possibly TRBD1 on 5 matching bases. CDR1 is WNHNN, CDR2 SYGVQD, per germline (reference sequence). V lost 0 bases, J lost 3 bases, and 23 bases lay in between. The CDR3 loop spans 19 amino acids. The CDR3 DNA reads TGCGCCAGCAGTGAGTCGGGGCGGTGCACCCATGGGGTAAAAGAGACCCAGTACTTC. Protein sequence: CASSESGRCTHGVKETQYF.

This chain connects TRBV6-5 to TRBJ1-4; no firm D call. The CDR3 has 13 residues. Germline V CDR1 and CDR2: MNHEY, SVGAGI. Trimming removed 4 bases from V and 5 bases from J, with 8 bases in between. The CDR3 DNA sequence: TGTGCCAGCAGTTTGGGCTTCAATGAAAAACTGTTTTTT. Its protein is CASSLGFNEKLFF.

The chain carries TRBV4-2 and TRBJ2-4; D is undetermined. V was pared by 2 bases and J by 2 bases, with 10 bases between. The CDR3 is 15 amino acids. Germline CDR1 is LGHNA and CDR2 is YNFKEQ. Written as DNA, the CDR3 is TGTGCCAGCAGCCAACCAGGTGTATCCAAAAACATTCAGTACTTC. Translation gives CASSQPGVSKNIQYF.

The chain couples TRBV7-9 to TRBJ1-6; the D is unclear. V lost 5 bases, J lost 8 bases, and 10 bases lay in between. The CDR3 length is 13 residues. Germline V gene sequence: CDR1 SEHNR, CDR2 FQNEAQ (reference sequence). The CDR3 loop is CASSLNADSPLHF. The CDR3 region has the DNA TGTGCCAGCAGCCTCAATGCGGATTCACCCCTCCACTTT. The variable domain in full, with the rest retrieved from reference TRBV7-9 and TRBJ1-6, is DTGVSQNPRHKITKRGQNVTFRCDPISEHNRLYWYRQTLGQGPEFLTYFQNEAQLEKSRLLSDRFSAERPKGSFSTLEIQRTEQGDSAMYLCASSLNADSPLHFGNGTRLTVT.

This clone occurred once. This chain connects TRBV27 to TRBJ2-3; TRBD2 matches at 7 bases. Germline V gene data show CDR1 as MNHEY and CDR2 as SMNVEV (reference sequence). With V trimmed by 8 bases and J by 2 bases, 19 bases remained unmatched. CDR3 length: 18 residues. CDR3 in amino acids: CASRMKRDRDDFTDTQYF. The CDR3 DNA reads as TGTGCCAGCCGAATGAAGCGGGACCGGGACGACTTCACAGATACGCAGTATTTT.

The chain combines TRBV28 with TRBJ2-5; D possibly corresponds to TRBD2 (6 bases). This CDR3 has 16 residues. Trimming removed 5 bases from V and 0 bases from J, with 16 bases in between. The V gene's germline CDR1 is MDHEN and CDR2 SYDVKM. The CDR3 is CASSTRRASYQETQYF. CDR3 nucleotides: TGTGCCAGCAGTACGCGGAGGGCCTCGTACCAAGAGACCCAGTACTTC.

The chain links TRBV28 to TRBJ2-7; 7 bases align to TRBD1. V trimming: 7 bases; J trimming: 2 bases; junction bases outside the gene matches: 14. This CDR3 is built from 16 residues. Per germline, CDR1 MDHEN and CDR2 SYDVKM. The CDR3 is CASNSKGALPPYEQYF. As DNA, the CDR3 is TGTGCCAGCAACTCGAAGGGGGCACTCCCTCCCTACGAGCAGTACTTC.

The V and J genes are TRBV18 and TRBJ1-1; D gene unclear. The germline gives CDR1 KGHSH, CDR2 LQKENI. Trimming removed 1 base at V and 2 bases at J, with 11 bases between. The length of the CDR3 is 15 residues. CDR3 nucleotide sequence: TGTGCCAGCTCACCACGAGCGGAGACTAACACTGAAGCTTTCTTT. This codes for CASSPRAETNTEAFF.